This T cell receptor beta chain was recorded in a study of OX40 agonist ivuxolimab in advanced cancers. On the study more broadly: Patient treatment consisted of intravenous ivuxolimab administration every 2 weeks at 0.01 to 10 mg/kg. Participants could have had prior anti-PD-1, anti-PD-L1 or anti-CTLA-4 therapy, and around 40% had some. Subjects had a mean age of 60 years, with a range of 23 to 79; less than 90% were male. Study-wide points: Clonal expansion by week 6 occurred in CD4+ and CD8+ blood T cells (at 0.1 to 3.0 mg/kg).

Assay used: immunoSEQ multiplex PCR; TCRdb lists only in-frame clones, some missing. In the table there are approximately 79,000 clones, over 75% of which are singletons. V was clipped by 5 bases and J by 1 base, with 15 bases between them. CDR3 length: 16 amino acids. CDR1 SGHVS and CDR2 FNYEAQ come from the germline V gene. As to this clone: Its antigen is as yet unknown.

The chain employs TRBV7-6 and TRBJ1-3; D gene ambiguous. Sample: CD4+ or CD8+ T cells sorted from blood, taken in a trial of the OX40 agonist ivuxolimab. The clonotype comes from an adult with an advanced solid tumor such as melanoma, head and neck, liver or kidney cancer. The CDR3 DNA reads TGTGCCAGCAGCCTCACCCCCATGGGGTCTGGAAACACCATATATTTT. Translation: CASSLTPMGSGNTIYF.